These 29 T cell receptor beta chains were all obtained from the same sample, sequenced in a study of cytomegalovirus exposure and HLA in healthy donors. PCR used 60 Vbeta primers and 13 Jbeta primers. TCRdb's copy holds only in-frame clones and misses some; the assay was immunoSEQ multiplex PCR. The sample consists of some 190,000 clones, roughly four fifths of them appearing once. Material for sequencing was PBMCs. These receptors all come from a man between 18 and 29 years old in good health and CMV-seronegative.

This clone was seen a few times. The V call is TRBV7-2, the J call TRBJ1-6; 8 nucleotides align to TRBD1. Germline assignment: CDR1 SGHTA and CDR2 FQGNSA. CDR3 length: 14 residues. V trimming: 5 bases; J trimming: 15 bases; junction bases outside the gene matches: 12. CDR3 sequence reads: CASSQGQVAGLLHF. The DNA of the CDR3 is TGTGCCAGCAGCCAGGGACAGGTGGCAGGGCTCCTCCACTTT.

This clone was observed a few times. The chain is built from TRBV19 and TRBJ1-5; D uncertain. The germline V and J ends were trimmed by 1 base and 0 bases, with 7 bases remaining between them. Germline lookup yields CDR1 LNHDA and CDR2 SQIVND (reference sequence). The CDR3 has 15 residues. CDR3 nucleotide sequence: TGTGCCAGTAGTATAGTACAGTATAGCAATCAGCCCCAGCATTTT. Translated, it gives CASSIVQYSNQPQHF.

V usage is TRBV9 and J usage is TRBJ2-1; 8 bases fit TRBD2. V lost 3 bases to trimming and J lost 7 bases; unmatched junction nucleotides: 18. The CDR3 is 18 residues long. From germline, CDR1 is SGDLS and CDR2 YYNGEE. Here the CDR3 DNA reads TGTGCCAGCAGCGGTTTTGGTCGTGTGGGGACTAGTCGTAATGAGCAGTTCTTC. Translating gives CASSGFGRVGTSRNEQFF.

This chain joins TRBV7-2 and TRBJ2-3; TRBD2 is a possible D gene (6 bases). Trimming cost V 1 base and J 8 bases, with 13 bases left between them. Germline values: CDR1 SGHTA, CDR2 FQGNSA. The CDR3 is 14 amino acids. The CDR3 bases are TGTGCCAGCAGCTTAGATCGACCGGAGGGTACGCAGTATTTT. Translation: CASSLDRPEGTQYF.

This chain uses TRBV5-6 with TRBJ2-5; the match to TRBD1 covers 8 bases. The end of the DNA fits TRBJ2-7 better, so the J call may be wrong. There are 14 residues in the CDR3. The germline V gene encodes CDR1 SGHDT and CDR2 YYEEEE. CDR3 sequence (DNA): TGTGCCAGCAGGATGCAGGACAGGGAATACGAGCAGTACTTC. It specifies CASRMQDREYEQYF.

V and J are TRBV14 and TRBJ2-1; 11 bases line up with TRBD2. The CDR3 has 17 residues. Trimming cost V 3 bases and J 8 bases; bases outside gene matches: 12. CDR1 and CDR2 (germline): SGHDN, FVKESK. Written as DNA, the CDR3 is TGTGCCAGCAGCCATCCAATAGCGGGGGGGCCTTTGGATGAGCAGTTCTTC. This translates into CASSHPIAGGPLDEQFF.

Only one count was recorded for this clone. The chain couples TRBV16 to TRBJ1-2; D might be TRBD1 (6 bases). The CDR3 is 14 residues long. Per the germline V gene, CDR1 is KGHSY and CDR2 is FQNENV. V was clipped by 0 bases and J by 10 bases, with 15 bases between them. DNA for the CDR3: TGTGCCAGCAGCCAATCGGCAACTACAGGGTTCTACACCTTC. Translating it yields CASSQSATTGFYTF.

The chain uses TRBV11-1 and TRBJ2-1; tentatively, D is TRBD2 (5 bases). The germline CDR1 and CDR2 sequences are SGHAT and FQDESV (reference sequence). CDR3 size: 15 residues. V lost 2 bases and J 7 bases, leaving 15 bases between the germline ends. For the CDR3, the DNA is TGTGCCAGCAGCTTATCATACGGGATGAGTAATGAGCAGTTCTTC. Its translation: CASSLSYGMSNEQFF.

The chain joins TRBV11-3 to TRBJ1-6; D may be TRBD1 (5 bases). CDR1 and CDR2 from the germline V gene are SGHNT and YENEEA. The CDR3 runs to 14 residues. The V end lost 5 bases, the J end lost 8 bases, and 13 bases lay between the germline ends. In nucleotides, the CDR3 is TGTGCCAGCAGCCCCCTAGGGGAAGATTCACCCCTCCACTTT. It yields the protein CASSPLGEDSPLHF.

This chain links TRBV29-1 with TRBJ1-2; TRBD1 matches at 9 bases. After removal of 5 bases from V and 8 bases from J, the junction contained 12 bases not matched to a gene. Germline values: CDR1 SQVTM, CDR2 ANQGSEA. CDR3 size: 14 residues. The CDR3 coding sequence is TGCAGCGTTACCGCTACAGGGGGCTACGTGGGCTACACCTTC. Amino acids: CSVTATGGYVGYTF.

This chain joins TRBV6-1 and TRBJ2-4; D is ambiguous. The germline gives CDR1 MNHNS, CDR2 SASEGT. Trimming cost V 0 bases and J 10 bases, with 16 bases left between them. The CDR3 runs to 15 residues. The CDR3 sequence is CASSEAIRPGFIQYF. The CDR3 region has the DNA TGTGCCAGCAGTGAAGCGATTCGTCCGGGTTTTATTCAGTACTTC.

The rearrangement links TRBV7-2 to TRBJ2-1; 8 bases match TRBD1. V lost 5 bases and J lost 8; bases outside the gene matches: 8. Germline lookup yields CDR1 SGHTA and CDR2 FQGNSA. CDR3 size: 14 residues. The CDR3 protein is CASSQDRGNDEQFF. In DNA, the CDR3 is TGTGCCAGCAGCCAAGACAGGGGTAACGATGAGCAGTTCTTC.

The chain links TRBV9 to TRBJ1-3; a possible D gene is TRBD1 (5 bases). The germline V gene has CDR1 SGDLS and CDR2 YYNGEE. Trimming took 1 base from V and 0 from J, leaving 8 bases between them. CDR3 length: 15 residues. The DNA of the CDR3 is TGTGCCAGCAGCGTACGGGGGGGCTCTGGAAACACCATATATTTT. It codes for CASSVRGGSGNTIYF.

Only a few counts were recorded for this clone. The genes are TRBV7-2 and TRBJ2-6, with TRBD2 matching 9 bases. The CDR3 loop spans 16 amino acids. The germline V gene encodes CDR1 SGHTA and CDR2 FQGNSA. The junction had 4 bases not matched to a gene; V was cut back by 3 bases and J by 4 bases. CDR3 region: CASSFSGSSGANVLTF. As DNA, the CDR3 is TGTGCCAGCAGCTTTAGCGGGAGCTCCGGGGCCAACGTCCTGACTTTC. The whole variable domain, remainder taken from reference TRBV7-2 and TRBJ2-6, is GAGVSQSPSNKVTEKGKDVELRCDPISGHTALYWYRQSLGQGLEFLIYFQGNSAPDKSGLPSDRFSAERTGGSVSTLTIQRTQQEDSAVYLCASSFSGSSGANVLTFGAGSRLTVL.

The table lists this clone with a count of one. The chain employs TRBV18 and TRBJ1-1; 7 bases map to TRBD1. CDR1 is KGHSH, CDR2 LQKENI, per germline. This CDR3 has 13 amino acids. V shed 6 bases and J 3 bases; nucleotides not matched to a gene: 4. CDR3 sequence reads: CASSQGEDTEAFF. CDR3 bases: TGTGCCAGCTCTCAGGGGGAGGACACTGAAGCTTTCTTT.

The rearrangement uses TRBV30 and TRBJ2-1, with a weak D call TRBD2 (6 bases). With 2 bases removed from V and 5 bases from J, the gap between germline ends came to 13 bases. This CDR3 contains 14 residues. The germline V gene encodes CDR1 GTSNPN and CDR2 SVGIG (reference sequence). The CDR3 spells CAWSLGTLNNEQFF. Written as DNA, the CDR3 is TGTGCCTGGAGTTTAGGGACTTTAAACAATGAGCAGTTCTTC.

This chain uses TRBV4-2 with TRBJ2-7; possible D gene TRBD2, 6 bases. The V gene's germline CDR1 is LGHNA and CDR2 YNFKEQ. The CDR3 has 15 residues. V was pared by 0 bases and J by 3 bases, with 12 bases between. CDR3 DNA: TGTGCCAGCAGCCAAGATCGCGCGGGATACTACGAGCAGTACTTC. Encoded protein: CASSQDRAGYYEQYF.

Written as DNA, the CDR3 is TGTGCCAGCAGCCCTCGGACAGGGGCCATACAAGAGACCCAGTACTTC. It encodes CASSPRTGAIQETQYF. The rearrangement uses TRBV14 and TRBJ2-5; 9 nucleotides align to TRBD1. The CDR3 contains 16 residues. J lost 2 bases, V lost 4 bases, and 8 bases had no gene match. Per the germline V gene, CDR1 is SGHDN and CDR2 is FVKESK. The full variable domain, rest sourced from reference TRBV14 and TRBJ2-5, is EAGVTQFPSHSVIEKGQTVTLRCDPISGHDNLYWYRRVMGKEIKFLLHFVKESKQDESGMPNNRFLAERTGGTYSTLKVQPAELEDSGVYFCASSPRTGAIQETQYFGPGTRLLVL.

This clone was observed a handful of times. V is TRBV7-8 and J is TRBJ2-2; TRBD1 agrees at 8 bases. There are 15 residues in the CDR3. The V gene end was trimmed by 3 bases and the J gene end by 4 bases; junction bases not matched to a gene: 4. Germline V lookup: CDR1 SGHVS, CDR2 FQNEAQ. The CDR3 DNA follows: TGTGCCAGCAGCTTGCAGGGGGCGATCACCGGGGAGCTGTTTTTT. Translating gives CASSLQGAITGELFF.

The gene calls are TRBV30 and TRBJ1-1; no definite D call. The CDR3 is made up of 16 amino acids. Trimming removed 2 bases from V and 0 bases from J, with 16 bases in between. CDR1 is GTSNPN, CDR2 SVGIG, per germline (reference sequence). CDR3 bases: TGTGCCTGGAGTACGGGTCCCCACGGGGTGAACACTGAAGCTTTCTTT. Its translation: CAWSTGPHGVNTEAFF.

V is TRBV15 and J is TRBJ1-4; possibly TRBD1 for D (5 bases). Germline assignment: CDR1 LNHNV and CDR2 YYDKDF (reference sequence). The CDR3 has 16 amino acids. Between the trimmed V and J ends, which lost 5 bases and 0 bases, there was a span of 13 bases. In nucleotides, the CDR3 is TGTGCCACCAGCTCCTTTCCAGGGTCAACTAATGAAAAACTGTTTTTT. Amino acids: CATSSFPGSTNEKLFF.

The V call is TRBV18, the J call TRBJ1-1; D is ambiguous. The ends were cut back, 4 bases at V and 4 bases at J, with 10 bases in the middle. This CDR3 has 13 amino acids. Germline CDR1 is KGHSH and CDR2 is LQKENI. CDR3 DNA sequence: TGTGCCAGCTCACGAGACACGATCACTGAAGCTTTCTTT. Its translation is CASSRDTITEAFF.

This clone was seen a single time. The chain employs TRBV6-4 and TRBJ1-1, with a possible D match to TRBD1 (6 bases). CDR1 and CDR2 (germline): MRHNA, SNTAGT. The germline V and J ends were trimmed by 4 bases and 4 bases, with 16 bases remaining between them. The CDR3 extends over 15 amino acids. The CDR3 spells CASSARQAWSTEAFF. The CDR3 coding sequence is TGTGCCAGCAGTGCCAGACAGGCCTGGAGCACTGAAGCTTTCTTT.

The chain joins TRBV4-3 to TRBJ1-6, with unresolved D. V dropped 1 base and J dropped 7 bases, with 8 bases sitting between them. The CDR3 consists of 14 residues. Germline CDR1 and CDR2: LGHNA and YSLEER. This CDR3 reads CASSQGIGNSPLHF. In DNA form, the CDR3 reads TGCGCCAGCAGCCAAGGGATCGGGAATTCACCCCTCCACTTT.

The CDR3, as DNA: TGTGCCAGCAGTCCACAGGGAAGTGAGCAGTTCTTC. This gives the protein CASSPQGSEQFF. The J gene is TRBJ2-1, the V gene TRBV27, with D possibly matching TRBD1 (6 bases). V lost 5 bases and J 9 bases, leaving 11 bases between the germline ends. The germline V gene has CDR1 MNHEY and CDR2 SMNVEV (reference sequence). The CDR3 is made up of 12 amino acids.

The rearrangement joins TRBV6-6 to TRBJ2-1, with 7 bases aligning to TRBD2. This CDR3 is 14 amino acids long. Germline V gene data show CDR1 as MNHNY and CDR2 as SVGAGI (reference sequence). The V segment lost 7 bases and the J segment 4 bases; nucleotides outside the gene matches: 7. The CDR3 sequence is CASNGGSGYNEQFF. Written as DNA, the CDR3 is TGTGCCAGCAATGGCGGGAGTGGGTACAATGAGCAGTTCTTC.

CDR3 nucleotide sequence: TGTGCCACCCAACTCGGGGGACAAGAGACCCAGTACTTC. Protein product: CATQLGGQETQYF. The V call is TRBV10-3, the J call TRBJ2-5; TRBD2 might be the D (6 bases). The CDR3 contains 13 residues. V shed 10 bases and J shed 2 bases, with 14 bases lying between them. Germline CDR1 and CDR2: ENHRY and SYGVKD.

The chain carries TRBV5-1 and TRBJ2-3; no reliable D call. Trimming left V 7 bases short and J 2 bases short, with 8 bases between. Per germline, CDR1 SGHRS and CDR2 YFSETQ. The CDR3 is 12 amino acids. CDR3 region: CASVSPTDTQYF. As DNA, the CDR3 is TGCGCCAGCGTTAGCCCCACAGATACGCAGTATTTT.

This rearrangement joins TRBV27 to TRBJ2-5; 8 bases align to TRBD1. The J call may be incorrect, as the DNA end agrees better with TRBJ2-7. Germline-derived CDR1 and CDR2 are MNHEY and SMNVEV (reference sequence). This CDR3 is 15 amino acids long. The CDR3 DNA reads TGTGCCAGCAAACTTGACAGGGGAGGTCCCTACGAGCAGTACTTC. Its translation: CASKLDRGGPYEQYF.